This TCR beta chain was recovered during a study of T cells in Graves' hyperthyroidism and ophthalmopathy. Study-wide findings and caveats: Ophthalmopathy was model-predicted a median around 6.7 months pre-onset.

The V segment lost 6 bases and the J segment 4 bases; nucleotides outside the gene matches: 5. CDR3 length: 13 amino acids. Germline assignment: CDR1 SNHLY and CDR2 FYNNEI. Patients counted as stable if ophthalmopathy did not develop within 18 months. Isolation of PBMCs was performed on 10 ml fresh peripheral blood. This clonotype was recorded at least ten times. Its specificity is not known. Amplification of TCR beta CDR3 regions used RNA as the template. The HTBI primer set drove a first-round RT-PCR of the TCR CDR3. MiXCR was run by TCRdb on the multiplex PCR reads, yielding one entry per CDR3 protein. The sample has 300,000 to 450,000 distinct CDR3 sequences, about 15% seen once.

This clonotype was sampled from an older woman with Graves' hyperthyroidism. V usage is TRBV2 and J usage is TRBJ2-7; 8 bases fit TRBD1. The specimen was blood. The CDR3 DNA follows: TGTGCCAGCAGGTTGGGACAGGATTACGAGCAGTACTTC. Its translation is CASRLGQDYEQYF.